The rows below give T cell receptor beta chains drawn from one sample of a study of blood T cell repertoires in COVID-19. Some clones are missing from TCRdb's copy, which holds only in-frame ones; the method was immunoSEQ multiplex PCR. In the table there are 200,000 or so clones, roughly four fifths of which are singletons. Input material: PBMCs or T cells enriched from blood (not recorded which). The origin of the receptors is a middle-aged man who had recovered from COVID-19. CDR3s include the opening cysteine and the closing phenylalanine or tryptophan. The D gene is left open where the match is weak. Clone sizes are given selectively: once, few, many, or a class where the clone is expanded.

-	TRBV19	TRBJ1-5	-	TGTGCCAGTACCGGGAGAGGGGTCAGCAGGGCACAGCCCCAGCATTTT	CASTGRGVSRAQPQHF
once	TRBV15	TRBJ1-2	-	TGTGCCACCAGCAGAGACAGCTATGGCTACACCTTC	CATSRDSYGYTF
-	TRBV2	TRBJ2-5	-	TGTGCCAGCAGCAAACAGGGTAGCCAAGAGACCCAGTACTTC	CASSKQGSQETQYF
-	TRBV28	TRBJ1-4	-	TGTGCCAGCAGCTTAGGACAGAAACTGTTTTTT	CASSLGQKLFF
once	TRBV7-9	TRBJ1-1	-	TGTGCCAGCAGCTTAGTTTCGTCTGAAGCTTTCTTT	CASSLVSSEAFF
-	TRBV6-5	TRBJ2-3	TRBD1	TGTGCCAGCAGCTCCGGGACAGGGGGAACAGATACGCAGTATTTT	CASSSGTGGTDTQYF
many	TRBV27	TRBJ1-6	TRBD1	TGTGCCAGCAGACCCGGGACAGGGGCGCGGAATTCACCCCTCCACTTT	CASRPGTGARNSPLHF
-	TRBV19	TRBJ1-1	-	TGTGCCAGTAGTCGGTCAGGGCAGAACACTGAAGCTTTCTTT	CASSRSGQNTEAFF
-	TRBV5-1	TRBJ1-1	TRBD1	TGCGCCAGCAGCCCGGCAGGGGGGCAGAAGAACACTGAAGCTTTCTTT	CASSPAGGQKNTEAFF
-	TRBV27	TRBJ1-2	-	TGTGCCAGCCCGACAGGCAAGCAGGACTATGGCTACACCTTC	CASPTGKQDYGYTF
-	TRBV5-1	TRBJ1-6	TRBD1	TGCGCCAGCAGCTTGGTTATCGCAGGGGGCAATTCACCCCTCCACTTT	CASSLVIAGGNSPLHF
-	TRBV18	TRBJ1-6	-	TGTGCCAGCTCACCAGGGACTCAGAATTCACCCCTCCACTTT	CASSPGTQNSPLHF
-	TRBV7-2	TRBJ2-7	-	TGTGCCAGCAGCTTAGGGACTCACCTCTACGAGCAGTACTTC	CASSLGTHLYEQYF
-	TRBV5-1	TRBJ2-5	-	TGCGCCAGCAGCTTGGGAAGCTACCAAGAGACCCAGTACTTC	CASSLGSYQETQYF
-	TRBV19	TRBJ1-5	TRBD1	TGTGCCAGCCTCCCCCCGGGACAGAGGGATAGCAATCAGCCCCAGCATTTT	CASLPPGQRDSNQPQHF
few	TRBV11-2	TRBJ1-6	-	TGTGCCAGCAGCTTAGAGGGCCGTTTCCGTCCCCTCCACTTT	CASSLEGRFRPLHF
-	TRBV10-1	TRBJ2-7	TRBD2	TGCGCCAGCAGTGCGGCGGGACTCAGGGAGGGCGAGCAGTACTTC	CASSAAGLREGEQYF
-	TRBV11-2	TRBJ1-1	TRBD1	TGTGCCAGCACCTCCTTAGGGACAGGGGTGTGGGGGACTGAAGCTTTCTTT	CASTSLGTGVWGTEAFF
-	TRBV7-9	TRBJ1-2	-	TGTGCCAGCAGCTTATATCCTGGTGAGAACTATGGCTACACCTTC	CASSLYPGENYGYTF
-	TRBV9	TRBJ1-1	TRBD1	TGTGCCAGCAGCGCTGGACAGGGGGCTCAAGCTTTCTTT	CASSAGQGAQAFF
-	TRBV7-8	TRBJ1-2	-	TGTGCCAGCAGCTTACAGGGCGCTGACTATGGCTACACCTTC	CASSLQGADYGYTF
-	TRBV5-1	TRBJ2-7	TRBD1	TGCGCCAGCAGCCACGGACAGGGGGCCGACGAGCAGTACTTC	CASSHGQGADEQYF
few	TRBV2	TRBJ1-1	-	TGTGCCAGCAGACTGACAGGAAACAAACAAGCTTTCTTT	CASRLTGNKQAFF
few	TRBV11-2	TRBJ1-6	-	TGTGCCAGCAGCCTCGCGGGCGGGGTTCATTCACCCCTCCACTTT	CASSLAGGVHSPLHF
-	TRBV18	TRBJ1-6	TRBD1	TGTGCCAGCTCACCGAGATCCGGGACAGGAGTGGATGGTAATTCACCCCTCCACTTT	CASSPRSGTGVDGNSPLHF
-	TRBV24-1	TRBJ1-5	TRBD1	TGTGCCACCAGTGATTTGGGACAGGGGGCCGGACAGCCCCAGCATTTT	CATSDLGQGAGQPQHF
few	TRBV11-2	TRBJ2-1	-	TGTGCCAGCAGCTTAGCTAGTCGCTCCTACAATGAGCAGTTCTTC	CASSLASRSYNEQFF
-	TRBV5-1	TRBJ1-6	TRBD1	TGCGCCAGCAGCGGGGGGACAGCCTCCTATAATTCACCCCTCCACTTT	CASSGGTASYNSPLHF
-	TRBV3-1/TRBV3-2	TRBJ2-7	-	TGTGCCAGCAGCCAACTTAGCTACGAGCAGTACTTC	CASSQLSYEQYF
-	TRBV4-2	TRBJ1-6	-	TGTGCCAGCAGCCTAAGCACGGCCGCGCCAGGACAAGGGCTAAAAGTAAATTCACCCCTCCACTTT	CASSLSTAAPGQGLKVNSPLHF
-	TRBV6-4	TRBJ2-3	-	TGTGCCAGCAGTGACTCGGTCGGGGGTTCCACAGATACGCAGTATTTT	CASSDSVGGSTDTQYF
-	TRBV3-1/TRBV3-2	TRBJ2-1	-	TGTGCCAGCAGCCAAACGGGTGGTGGGTATGGGTTCTTC	CASSQTGGGYGFF
-	TRBV12-2	TRBJ1-2	-	TGTGCAAGTCGCTTAGCGATAACAAAGACAGGGGAAAACTATGGCTACACCTTC	CASRLAITKTGENYGYTF
-	TRBV6-1	TRBJ1-2	-	TGTGCCAGCAGTGAATCGGGCTACAGGGCGAACTATGGCTACACCTTC	CASSESGYRANYGYTF
-	TRBV3-1/TRBV3-2	TRBJ1-4	-	TGTGCCAGCAGCCAAGTGCTAAGGACACTTTGGAGGGGTGCAACTAATGAAAAACTGTTTTTT	CASSQVLRTLWRGATNEKLFF
-	TRBV28	TRBJ1-2	TRBD1	TGTGCCAGCAGTGCCGGGACAGCCTATGGCTACACCTTC	CASSAGTAYGYTF
-	TRBV6-4	TRBJ2-1	TRBD2	TGTGCCAGCAGTGACTCGTCGGGGGGGCCTGAAGAGCAGTTCTTC	CASSDSSGGPEEQFF
-	TRBV4-1	TRBJ1-5	-	TGCGCCAGCAGCCTAAGGGGGGGAAATCAGCCCCAGCATTTT	CASSLRGGNQPQHF
-	TRBV24-1	TRBJ1-5	TRBD1	TGTGCCACCAGTGATACAGGGGCCTTCAATCAGCCCCAGCATTTT	CATSDTGAFNQPQHF
-	TRBV12-3/TRBV12-4	TRBJ2-2	-	TGTGCCAGTACAGGGACGCACACCGGGGAGCTGTTTTTT	CASTGTHTGELFF
-	TRBV18	TRBJ1-2	-	TGTGCCAGCTCACCACAGGGAACCGAGGACAGAAAAAACTATGGCTACACCTTC	CASSPQGTEDRKNYGYTF
once	TRBV6-5	TRBJ1-5	-	TGTGCCAGCAGTCCGACAGAGGATCAGCCCCAGCATTTT	CASSPTEDQPQHF
-	TRBV2	TRBJ1-3	-	TGTGCCAGCAGCGGGGAGACTGGAAACACCATATATTTT	CASSGETGNTIYF
few	TRBV19	TRBJ2-1	TRBD2	TGTGCCAGTAGTATAGGGCTAGCGGGGGCCCTCAATGAGCAGTTCTTC	CASSIGLAGALNEQFF
few	TRBV20-1	TRBJ2-1	-	TGCAGTGCTAGTGGGCTCCATAAGCAGTTCTTC	CSASGLHKQFF
-	TRBV11-3	TRBJ2-1	TRBD2	TGTGCCAGCAGCTTAGGTCGAGCGGGGGGTTACAATGAGCAGTTCTTC	CASSLGRAGGYNEQFF
-	TRBV5-4	TRBJ1-2	-	TGTGCCAGCAGCATCTACGTCGGGGGGGACTATGGCTACACCTTC	CASSIYVGGDYGYTF
-	TRBV24-1	TRBJ1-2	-	TGTGCCACCAGTGATAGTGGTTTCGGCTATGGCTACACCTTC	CATSDSGFGYGYTF
-	TRBV18	TRBJ2-5	TRBD1	TGTGCCAGCTCACCAAGACAGGGAGATAGGGAGACCCAGTACTTC	CASSPRQGDRETQYF
once	TRBV19	TRBJ1-4	-	TGTGCCAGTAGCCTACGAAGGGGTGAAGGTGAAAAACTGTTTTTT	CASSLRRGEGEKLFF
-	TRBV5-1	TRBJ1-5	TRBD1	TGCGCCAGCAGCTTATCCGGGACAGGCAATCAGCCCCAGCATTTT	CASSLSGTGNQPQHF
-	TRBV25-1	TRBJ2-6	-	TGTGCCAGCAGGCAAACAGGGACGGGGGCCAACGTCCTGACTTTC	CASRQTGTGANVLTF
-	TRBV19	TRBJ2-7	-	TGTGCCAGTAGTCCACGAGGACAGGGACTAACCTACGAGCAGTACTTC	CASSPRGQGLTYEQYF